This TCR beta chain was sequenced for a study of T-cell memory formation after mild COVID-19. Unmatched junction bases numbered 6, after V lost 5 bases and J lost 2 bases. CDR3 size: 14 residues. Germline V gene lookup returns CDR1 SEHNR and CDR2 FQNEAQ (reference sequence). Using constant-segment primers, 5'RACE produced TCR alpha and TCR beta cDNA libraries carrying sample barcodes and UMIs. TCRdb analysed the 5' RACE reads with MiXCR anew, one entry per CDR3 protein. The sample shows about 200,000 distinct CDR3 sequences, approximately 10% of them seen only once. The sequencing input was PBMCs or a T cell subset sorted from them (not recorded which). The chain is built from TRBV7-9 and TRBJ2-7, with TRBD1 matching over 7 bases. This TCR was recovered from a man aged 18 to 30 who had mild COVID-19 (a few samples of this study predate the infection). Cell type and time point are not known. The CDR3 nucleotides read TGTGCCAGCAGCCCCCGGGACAGTACCTACGAGCAGTACTTC. Translation gives CASSPRDSTYEQYF.